Sequencing of this TCR beta chain was carried out in a study of blood T cell repertoires in COVID-19. The assay was immunoSEQ multiplex PCR, and TCRdb's table has in-frame clones only and misses some. The top ten clones hold 5.5% to 7% of a sample with roughly 200,000 clones, roughly 90% of them seen once. This TCR came from a woman between 35 and 50 years old who had recovered from COVID-19. The sequencing input was peripheral blood.

The CDR3 coding sequence is TGTGCCAGCAGCCGCGGACAGAACGAAGCTTTCTTT. It is translated as CASSRGQNEAFF. The chain uses TRBV5-4 and TRBJ1-1, with TRBD1 as a possible D gene (6 bases). The CDR3 loop spans 12 amino acids. CDR1 is SGHNT and CDR2 is YYREEE in the germline V gene (reference sequence). Trimming took off 4 bases at V and 8 bases at J, with 12 bases between the two ends.